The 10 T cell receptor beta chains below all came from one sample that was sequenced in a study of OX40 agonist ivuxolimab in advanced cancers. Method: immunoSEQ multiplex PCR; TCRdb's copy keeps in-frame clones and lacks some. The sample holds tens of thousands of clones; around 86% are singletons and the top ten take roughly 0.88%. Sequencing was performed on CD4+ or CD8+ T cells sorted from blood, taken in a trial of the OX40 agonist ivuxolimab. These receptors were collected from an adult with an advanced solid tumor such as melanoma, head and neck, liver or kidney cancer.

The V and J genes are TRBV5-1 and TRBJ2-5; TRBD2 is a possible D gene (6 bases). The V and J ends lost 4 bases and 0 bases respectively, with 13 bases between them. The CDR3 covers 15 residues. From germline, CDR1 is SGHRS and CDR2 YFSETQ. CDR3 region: CASSPTRGNQETQYF. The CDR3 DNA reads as TGCGCCAGCAGCCCGACCCGGGGGAACCAAGAGACCCAGTACTTC.

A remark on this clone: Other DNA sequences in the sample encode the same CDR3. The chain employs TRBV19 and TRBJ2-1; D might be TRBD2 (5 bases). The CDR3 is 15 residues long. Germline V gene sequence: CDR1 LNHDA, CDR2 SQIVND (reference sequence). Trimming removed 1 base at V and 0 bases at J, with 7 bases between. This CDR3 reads CASSIAGSSYNEQFF. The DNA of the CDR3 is TGTGCCAGTAGTATAGCGGGGAGCTCCTACAATGAGCAGTTCTTC.

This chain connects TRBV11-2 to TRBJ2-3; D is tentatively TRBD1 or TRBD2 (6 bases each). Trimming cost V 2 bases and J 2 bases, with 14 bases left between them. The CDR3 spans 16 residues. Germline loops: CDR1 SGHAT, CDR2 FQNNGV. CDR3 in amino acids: CASSLTSGAITDTQYF. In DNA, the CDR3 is TGTGCCAGCAGCTTAACATCGGGGGCCATCACAGATACGCAGTATTTT. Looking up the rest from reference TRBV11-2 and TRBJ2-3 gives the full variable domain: EAGVAQSPRYKIIEKRQSVAFWCNPISGHATLYWYQQILGQGPKLLIQFQNNGVVDDSQLPKDRFSAERLKGVDSTLKIQPAKLEDSAVYLCASSLTSGAITDTQYFGPGTRLTVL.

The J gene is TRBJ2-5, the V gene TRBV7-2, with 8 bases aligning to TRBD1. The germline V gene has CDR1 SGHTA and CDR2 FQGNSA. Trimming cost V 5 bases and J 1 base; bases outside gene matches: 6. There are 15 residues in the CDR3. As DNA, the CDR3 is TGTGCCAGCAGCCCGGGACAGGTGGTCCAAGAGACCCAGTACTTC. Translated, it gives CASSPGQVVQETQYF.

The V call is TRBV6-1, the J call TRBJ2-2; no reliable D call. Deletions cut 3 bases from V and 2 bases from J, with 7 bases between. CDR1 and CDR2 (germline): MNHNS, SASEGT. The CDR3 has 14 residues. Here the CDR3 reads CASSDFTNTGELFF. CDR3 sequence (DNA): TGTGCCAGCAGTGATTTCACTAACACCGGGGAGCTGTTTTTT.

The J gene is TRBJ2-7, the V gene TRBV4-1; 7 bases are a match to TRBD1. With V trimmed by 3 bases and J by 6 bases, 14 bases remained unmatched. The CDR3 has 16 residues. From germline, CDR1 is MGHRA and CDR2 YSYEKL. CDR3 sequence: CASSQERTGHNGEQYF. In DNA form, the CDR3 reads TGCGCCAGCAGCCAGGAACGGACAGGCCACAATGGCGAGCAGTACTTC.

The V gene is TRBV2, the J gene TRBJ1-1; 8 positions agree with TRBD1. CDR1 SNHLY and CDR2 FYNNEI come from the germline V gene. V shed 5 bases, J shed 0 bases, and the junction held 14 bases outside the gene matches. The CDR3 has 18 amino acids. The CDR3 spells CASSSSPFRQGMNTEAFF. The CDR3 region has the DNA TGTGCCAGCAGTTCCAGCCCCTTCCGACAGGGGATGAACACTGAAGCTTTCTTT.

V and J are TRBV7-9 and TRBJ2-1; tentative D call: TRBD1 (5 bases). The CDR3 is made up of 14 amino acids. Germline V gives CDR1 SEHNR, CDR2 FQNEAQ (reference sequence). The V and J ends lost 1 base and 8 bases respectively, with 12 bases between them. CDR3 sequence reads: CASSLGQGGYEQFF. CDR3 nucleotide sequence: TGTGCCAGCAGCTTAGGGCAGGGTGGGTATGAGCAGTTCTTC.

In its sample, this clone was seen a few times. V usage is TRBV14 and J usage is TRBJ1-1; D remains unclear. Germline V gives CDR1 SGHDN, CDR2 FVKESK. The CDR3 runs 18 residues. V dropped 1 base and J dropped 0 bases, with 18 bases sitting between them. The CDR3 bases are TGTGCCAGCAGCCAAGGGGGATACAGTGAAGAGGTGAACACTGAAGCTTTCTTT. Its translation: CASSQGGYSEEVNTEAFF.

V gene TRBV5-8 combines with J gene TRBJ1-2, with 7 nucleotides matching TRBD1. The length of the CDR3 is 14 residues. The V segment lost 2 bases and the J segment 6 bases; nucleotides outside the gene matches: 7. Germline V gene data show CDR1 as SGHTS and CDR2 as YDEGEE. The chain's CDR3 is CASSLQGPFDGYTF. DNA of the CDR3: TGTGCCAGCAGCTTACAGGGGCCTTTCGATGGCTACACCTTC.